The next 25 T cell receptor beta chains were all read from a single sample in a study of cytomegalovirus exposure and HLA in healthy donors. The PCR used 60 Vbeta and 13 Jbeta primers. Using immunoSEQ multiplex PCR, the repertoire was profiled, and TCRdb retains in-frame clones only, with some absent. The profile covers approximately 150,000 clones, with about two thirds appearing a single time and around 4.3% taken by the ten largest. Input material: PBMCs. The receptors derive from a woman younger than 30 in good health and CMV-seropositive.

The rearrangement links TRBV30 to TRBJ2-3; the match to TRBD2 covers 8 bases. The germline V gene encodes CDR1 GTSNPN and CDR2 SVGIG (reference sequence). The CDR3 length is 14 residues. Trimming removed 5 bases from V and 0 bases from J; junction bases left unmatched: 4. CDR3 sequence: CAWRGGLSTDTQYF. In DNA form, the CDR3 reads TGTGCCTGGCGGGGGGGCCTCAGCACAGATACGCAGTATTTT.

The chain joins TRBV6-4 to TRBJ1-4; D uncertain. CDR3 length: 14 residues. Germline V lookup: CDR1 MRHNA, CDR2 SNTAGT. Trimming stripped 3 bases from V and 11 bases from J, with 16 bases between. This CDR3 is CASSETSGSGKLFF. CDR3 nucleotides: TGTGCCAGCAGTGAGACTTCTGGGAGCGGGAAACTGTTTTTT.

This sequence joins TRBV18 and TRBJ2-7; 9 nucleotides agree with TRBD1. There are 15 residues in the CDR3. Losses at the gene ends were 6 bases for V and 4 bases for J; bases not matched to a gene: 10. Germline lookup yields CDR1 KGHSH and CDR2 LQKENI. The DNA of the CDR3 is TGTGCCAGCTCCCAGGCGACAGGGGGAAAGTACGAGCAGTACTTC. As protein: CASSQATGGKYEQYF.

The chain uses TRBV27 and TRBJ1-5, with 10 bases fitting TRBD1. The CDR3 runs to 15 residues. Germline CDR1 and CDR2: MNHEY and SMNVEV (reference sequence). Germline trimming cut 7 bases from V and 4 bases from J; bases unmatched to any gene: 7. The CDR3 region is CASNEGQGGNQPQHF. Here the CDR3 DNA reads TGTGCCAGCAACGAAGGACAGGGGGGAAATCAGCCCCAGCATTTT.

CDR3 coding DNA: TGTGCCAGCAGCTTAGAATCAGGGTTCTATGGCTACACCTTC. Translating gives CASSLESGFYGYTF. The rearrangement uses TRBV11-2 and TRBJ1-2; D may be TRBD1 (5 bases). The V and J ends lost 0 bases and 4 bases respectively, with 9 bases between them. Germline V lookup: CDR1 SGHAT, CDR2 FQNNGV. The length of the CDR3 is 14 residues.

This clone was seen only once. The rearrangement joins TRBV28 to TRBJ1-5; tentatively, D is TRBD1 (5 bases). V gave up 2 bases and J gave up 6 bases, with 14 bases separating them. The CDR3 contains 15 residues. CDR1 and CDR2 (germline): MDHEN, SYDVKM. CDR3 DNA sequence: TGTGCCAGCAGTTTAGGGCAGGGTTACCGTCAGCCCCAGCATTTT. It is translated as CASSLGQGYRQPQHF.

CDR3 sequence reads: CSVNTNTEAFF. The DNA of the CDR3 is TGCAGCGTTAACACGAACACTGAAGCTTTCTTT. V gene TRBV29-1 combines with J gene TRBJ1-1; no reliable D call. The CDR3 length is 11 residues. V was clipped by 5 bases and J by 1 base, with 5 bases between them. Germline V lookup: CDR1 SQVTM, CDR2 ANQGSEA.

The chain combines TRBV27 with TRBJ2-1; 8 nucleotides line up with TRBD2. The CDR3 covers 13 residues. In germline, CDR1 is MNHEY, CDR2 SMNVEV (reference sequence). J lost 7 bases, V lost 6 bases, and 5 bases had no gene match. The CDR3 reads CASRRGGRNEQFF. The CDR3 DNA reads TGTGCCAGCAGACGGGGGGGCCGGAATGAGCAGTTCTTC.

The chain links TRBV6-5 to TRBJ1-2; possibly TRBD1 for D (5 bases). The germline V gene has CDR1 MNHEY and CDR2 SVGAGI. V lost 5 bases, J lost 4 bases, and 8 bases lay in between. The CDR3 has 12 amino acids. The CDR3 protein is CASSDRSYGYTF. For the CDR3, the DNA is TGTGCCAGCAGTGACAGATCCTATGGCTACACCTTC.

The rearrangement joins TRBV6-5 to TRBJ1-6; 10 bases are a match to TRBD1. CDR3 length: 14 residues. CDR1 and CDR2 from the germline V gene are MNHEY and SVGAGI. V shed 7 bases, J shed 7 bases, and the junction held 4 bases outside the gene matches. The DNA for the CDR3 is TGTGCCAGCACCCCGGACAGGGGGAATTCACCCCTCCACTTT. It translates to CASTPDRGNSPLHF.

V usage is TRBV27 and J usage is TRBJ1-1; D is uncertain. CDR3 length: 14 amino acids. V was shortened by 2 bases and J by 4 bases, with 11 bases between the two germline ends. In germline, CDR1 is MNHEY, CDR2 SMNVEV (reference sequence). The CDR3 is CASSLEGGGTEAFF. The CDR3 DNA reads TGTGCCAGCAGTTTAGAGGGAGGTGGCACTGAAGCTTTCTTT.

This rearrangement joins TRBV4-3 to TRBJ1-5, with a possible D match to TRBD1 (5 bases). Germline V gene lookup returns CDR1 LGHNA and CDR2 YSLEER. The CDR3 is 17 amino acids. V dropped 0 bases and J dropped 7 bases, with 19 bases sitting between them. CDR3 bases: TGCGCCAGCAGCCAAGATTGGGGGGGAGGGTCGGCACAGCCCCAGCATTTT. Encoded protein: CASSQDWGGGSAQPQHF.

The rearrangement joins TRBV19 to TRBJ1-4; 9 bases map to TRBD1. Germline assignment: CDR1 LNHDA and CDR2 SQIVND (reference sequence). V was pared by 5 bases and J by 5 bases, with 9 bases of the junction left unmatched. This CDR3 is built from 16 residues. CDR3 sequence (DNA): TGTGCCAGTAGTCCGCGCACAGGGGGCGAGAATGAAAAACTGTTTTTT. Translating gives CASSPRTGGENEKLFF. Filled out from reference TRBV19 and TRBJ1-4, the complete variable domain reads DGGITQSPKYLFRKEGQNVTLSCEQNLNHDAMYWYRQDPGQGLRLIYYSQIVNDFQKGDIAEGYSVSREKKESFPLTVTSAQKNPTAFYLCASSPRTGGENEKLFFGSGTQLSVL.

As DNA, the CDR3 is TGCGCCAGCAGCCAAGTTAGCGGACTACCTCAAGAGACCCAGTACTTC. It translates to CASSQVSGLPQETQYF. V usage is TRBV4-1 and J usage is TRBJ2-5, with D possibly being TRBD2 (6 bases). The CDR3 runs to 16 residues. V lost 1 base to trimming and J lost 2 bases, with 14 bases between them. Germline V lookup: CDR1 MGHRA, CDR2 YSYEKL.

The V call is TRBV7-9, the J call TRBJ2-2; the match to TRBD1 covers 7 bases. The germline CDR1 and CDR2 sequences are SEHNR and FQNEAQ (reference sequence). Trimming removed 8 bases from V and 2 bases from J; junction bases left unmatched: 8. The CDR3 consists of 15 residues. The CDR3 sequence: CASCRDRVNTGELFF. The CDR3 region has the DNA TGTGCCAGCTGCCGGGACAGAGTAAACACCGGGGAGCTGTTTTTT. The whole variable domain, remainder taken from reference TRBV7-9 and TRBJ2-2, is DTGVSQNPRHKITKRGQNVTFRCDPISEHNRLYWYRQTLGQGPEFLTYFQNEAQLEKSRLLSDRFSAERPKGSFSTLEIQRTEQGDSAMYLCASCRDRVNTGELFFGEGSRLTVL.

This rearrangement joins TRBV5-4 to TRBJ2-7; D is undetermined. The CDR3 contains 15 residues. The V gene's germline CDR1 is SGHNT and CDR2 YYREEE (reference sequence). Trimming stripped 4 bases from V and 4 bases from J, with 18 bases between. The CDR3 here is CASSHPRLGTYEQYF. In nucleotides, the CDR3 is TGTGCCAGCAGCCACCCGCGGTTAGGCACATACGAGCAGTACTTC.

The CDR3 nucleotides are TGTGCCAGCAGTTTCACCTCAACCACTAGCGTTGTATACAATGAGCAGTTCTTC. It encodes CASSFTSTTSVVYNEQFF. V and J are TRBV28 and TRBJ2-1; 7 nucleotides agree with TRBD2. The CDR3 is made up of 18 amino acids. Germline V CDR1 and CDR2: MDHEN, SYDVKM. With V trimmed by 3 bases and J by 4 bases, 15 bases remained unmatched. Based on the CDR3 plus reference TRBV28 and TRBJ2-1, the full variable domain is DVKVTQSSRYLVKRTGEKVFLECVQDMDHENMFWYRQDPGLGLRLIYFSYDVKMKEKGDIPEGYSVSREKKERFSLILESASTNQTSMYLCASSFTSTTSVVYNEQFFGPGTRLTVL.

This clone was counted only a few times. The V call is TRBV7-9, the J call TRBJ2-3; no clear D. The V end lost 7 bases, the J end lost 2 bases, and 10 bases lay between the germline ends. The CDR3 length is 13 residues. Germline V CDR1 and CDR2: SEHNR, FQNEAQ (reference sequence). DNA for the CDR3: TGTGCCAGCACCTTGGCAGTCACAGATACGCAGTATTTT. It specifies CASTLAVTDTQYF. Combining the CDR3 with reference TRBV7-9 and TRBJ2-3 gives the whole variable domain DTGVSQNPRHKITKRGQNVTFRCDPISEHNRLYWYRQTLGQGPEFLTYFQNEAQLEKSRLLSDRFSAERPKGSFSTLEIQRTEQGDSAMYLCASTLAVTDTQYFGPGTRLTVL.

This clone was seen once. The V and J genes are TRBV4-1 and TRBJ2-7, with D uncertain. There are 15 residues in the CDR3. CDR1 and CDR2 (germline): MGHRA, YSYEKL. The V and J ends lost 1 base and 0 bases respectively, with 10 bases between them. In nucleotides, the CDR3 is TGCGCCAGCAGCCAAGGTTATACGAGCTCCTACGAGCAGTACTTC. It translates to CASSQGYTSSYEQYF.

This clone was seen only once. The chain links TRBV19 to TRBJ2-7; TRBD1 agrees at 11 bases. The CDR3 contains 14 residues. V was clipped by 3 bases and J by 4 bases; unmatched bases: 2. Germline V lookup: CDR1 LNHDA, CDR2 SQIVND (reference sequence). The CDR3 is CASSIGQGAYEQYF. The CDR3 DNA reads as TGTGCCAGTAGTATTGGACAGGGGGCTTACGAGCAGTACTTC.

J is TRBJ2-5 and V is TRBV4-2; D uncertain. Germline loops: CDR1 LGHNA, CDR2 YNFKEQ. V was pared by 1 base and J by 1 base, with 7 bases between. This CDR3 has 14 amino acids. The DNA of the CDR3 is TGTGCCAGCAGCCAAGTTCGAGGCCAAGAGACCCAGTACTTC. Amino acids: CASSQVRGQETQYF.

This sequence joins TRBV5-1 and TRBJ1-3; 12 bases are a match to TRBD1. The CDR3 is made up of 18 amino acids. V trimming: 3 bases; J trimming: 0 bases; junction bases outside the gene matches: 7. Germline CDR1 SGHRS, CDR2 YFSETQ. CDR3 coding DNA: TGCGCCAGCAGCTCGGGACAGGGGGCCAGCCCCTCTGGAAACACCATATATTTT. It is translated as CASSSGQGASPSGNTIYF.

The J gene is TRBJ1-2, the V gene TRBV6-5; TRBD1 aligns across 11 bases. The junction had 10 bases not matched to a gene; V was cut back by 6 bases and J by 10 bases. The germline CDR1 and CDR2 sequences are MNHEY and SVGAGI. The CDR3 is 14 amino acids. CDR3 in DNA: TGTGCCAGCAGGAAAAGCCGGACAGGGGGCATCTACACCTTC. It is translated as CASRKSRTGGIYTF.

The CDR3 DNA sequence: TGTGCCAGCAGTGAAGACCTTAGCGGGCTCGACAATGAGCAGTTCTTC. Protein sequence: CASSEDLSGLDNEQFF. The V call is TRBV25-1, the J call TRBJ2-1; 7 positions match TRBD2. CDR1 is MGHDK, CDR2 SYGVNS, per germline. This CDR3 spans 16 amino acids. J was trimmed by 5 bases and V by 2 bases; bases with no gene match: 9. The whole variable domain, filled in from reference TRBV25-1 and TRBJ2-1, reads EADIYQTPRYLVIGTGKKITLECSQTMGHDKMYWYQQDPGMELHLIHYSYGVNSTEKGDLSSESTVSRIRTEHFPLTLESARPSHTSQYLCASSEDLSGLDNEQFFGPGTRLTVL.

V usage is TRBV28 and J usage is TRBJ2-7; TRBD1 agrees at 9 bases. The CDR3 totals 15 residues. V lost 4 bases to trimming and J lost 7 bases; unmatched junction nucleotides: 11. Germline V gives CDR1 MDHEN, CDR2 SYDVKM. The CDR3 loop is CASSSPGQGEWEQYF. In DNA, the CDR3 is TGTGCCAGCAGTTCCCCGGGACAGGGAGAATGGGAGCAGTACTTC.